This record looks at one T cell receptor beta chain sequence and its context. Produced via immunoSEQ multiplex PCR; TCRdb's table is partial and in-frame only. The sample holds 25,000 to 30,000 clones; roughly 80% are singletons and the top ten take around 5.3%. This entry belongs to a study of T cells in localized non-small cell lung cancer. Germline CDR1 is MNHNS and CDR2 is SASEGT. Germline trimming cut 2 bases from V and 7 bases from J; bases unmatched to any gene: 3. The CDR3 consists of 14 residues. The receptor's source is a man between 35 and 75 years old with stage III lung adenocarcinoma. V is TRBV6-1 and J is TRBJ1-5; the match to TRBD1 covers 9 bases. The source material was peripheral blood mononuclear cells, sampled before any cancer treatment. The chain's CDR3 is CASSEYRGHQPQHF. The DNA of the CDR3 is TGTGCCAGCAGTGAATACAGGGGGCACCAGCCCCAGCATTTT.